The next 20 T cell receptor beta chains were all read from a single sample in a study of response to subunit inactivated influenza vaccine. Each CDR3 protein gets one entry after TCRdb re-called the RT-PCR reads with MiXCR. Among about 580,000 distinct CDR3 sequences, around 15% were seen once, and the ten largest hold 11%. The sample here was PBMCs from blood, taken about 12 days after vaccination. Receptor source: a man in his fifties who received an inactivated influenza vaccine.

This clonotype appeared a few times. The CDR3 region has the DNA TGTGCCAGCAGCGGGAGGACAGCCCTCGAGCAGTACTTC. It is translated as CASSGRTALEQYF. The V gene is TRBV5-5, the J gene TRBJ2-7; D might be TRBD1 or TRBD2, each matching 6 bases. V was trimmed by 4 bases and J by 6 bases, leaving 14 bases between them. Germline CDR1 and CDR2: SGHKS and YYEKEE (reference sequence). The CDR3 has 13 amino acids. Looking up the rest from reference TRBV5-5 and TRBJ2-7 gives the full variable domain: DAGVTQSPTHLIKTRGQQVTLRCSPISGHKSVSWYQQVLGQGPQFIFQYYEKEERGRGNFPDRFSARQFPNYSSELNVNALLLGDSALYLCASSGRTALEQYFGPGTRLTVT.

The chain carries TRBV2 and TRBJ2-2; 11 bases fit TRBD2. The CDR3 is 15 amino acids. J lost 2 bases, V lost 6 bases, and 2 bases had no gene match. CDR1 is SNHLY, CDR2 FYNNEI, per germline. The CDR3 region is CASRGLAANTGELFF. DNA for the CDR3: TGTGCCAGCAGGGGACTAGCGGCTAACACCGGGGAGCTGTTTTTT.

The rearrangement links TRBV6-2 or TRBV6-3 to TRBJ2-3; tentatively, D is TRBD1 (6 bases). The CDR3 extends over 15 amino acids. Germline V gene lookup returns CDR1 MNHEY and CDR2 SVGEGT. The V end was cut by 6 bases, the J end by 2 bases, with 15 bases between. This CDR3 is CASSQRQVATDTQYF. The DNA of the CDR3 is TGTGCCAGCAGCCAGCGACAGGTTGCCACAGATACGCAGTATTTT.

At least ten counts were recorded for this clonotype. This rearrangement joins TRBV12-3 or TRBV12-4 to TRBJ2-5, with D hard to call. The ends were cut back, 6 bases at V and 4 bases at J, with 6 bases in the middle. This CDR3 has 11 residues. CDR3 in amino acids: CASSKLETQYF. Written as DNA, the CDR3 is TGTGCCAGCAGCAAGCTAGAGACCCAGTACTTC.

The V gene is TRBV9, the J gene TRBJ2-5; TRBD2 matches 10 bases. The V gene's germline CDR1 is SGDLS and CDR2 YYNGEE. The CDR3 sequence is 17 residues long. Losses at the gene ends were 4 bases for V and 3 bases for J; bases not matched to a gene: 12. The CDR3 reads CASSLSRASGSKETQYF. The DNA for the CDR3 is TGTGCCAGCAGCCTCTCCAGGGCTAGCGGGAGTAAAGAGACCCAGTACTTC.

V gene TRBV24-1 combines with J gene TRBJ2-7; D possibly corresponds to TRBD1 (6 bases). In germline, CDR1 is KGHDR, CDR2 SFDVKD. This CDR3 contains 16 residues. Trimming stripped 0 bases from V and 1 base from J, with 12 bases between. The CDR3 protein is CATSDLRDTNSYEQYF. The CDR3 coding sequence is TGTGCCACCAGTGATTTGCGGGACACTAATTCCTACGAGCAGTACTTC.

This clonotype has a handful of counts. The chain links TRBV7-9 to TRBJ2-1; maybe TRBD2 (6 bases). Germline V gives CDR1 SEHNR, CDR2 FQNEAQ (reference sequence). This CDR3 is 15 amino acids long. Trimming removed 5 bases at V and 0 bases at J, with 11 bases between. The CDR3 region has the DNA TGTGCCAGCAGCGGGGGGACGGCCTCCTACAATGAGCAGTTCTTC. It encodes CASSGGTASYNEQFF.

This clonotype has more than one count but fewer than ten. J is TRBJ2-2 and V is TRBV7-9, with D perhaps TRBD2 (6 bases). CDR1 is SEHNR and CDR2 is FQNEAQ in the germline V gene (reference sequence). V was clipped by 2 bases and J by 4 bases, with 14 bases between them. This CDR3 has 16 amino acids. The CDR3 region is CASSLKLLGGTGELFF. In DNA, the CDR3 is TGTGCCAGCAGCTTAAAGCTCTTGGGGGGCACCGGGGAGCTGTTTTTT.

The CDR3 DNA reads TGTGCCAGCAGTTTCCGGGACGGGCATAATTCACCCCTCCACTTT. Residues: CASSFRDGHNSPLHF. The V and J genes are TRBV6-5 and TRBJ1-6; TRBD1 is a possible D gene (5 bases). Trimming took off 4 bases at V and 5 bases at J, with 12 bases between the two ends. Germline V gene lookup returns CDR1 MNHEY and CDR2 SVGAGI. CDR3 length: 15 residues.

This chain links TRBV28 with TRBJ2-3, with 7 bases that match TRBD1. CDR1 is MDHEN, CDR2 SYDVKM, per germline. The CDR3 totals 16 residues. The V segment lost 6 bases and the J segment 1 base; nucleotides outside the gene matches: 10. The CDR3 loop reads CASRPSRGLGTDTQYF. CDR3 bases: TGTGCCAGCAGACCCTCAAGGGGGCTCGGCACAGATACGCAGTATTTT. The full variable domain, its missing parts supplied by reference TRBV28 and TRBJ2-3, is DVKVTQSSRYLVKRTGEKVFLECVQDMDHENMFWYRQDPGLGLRLIYFSYDVKMKEKGDIPEGYSVSREKKERFSLILESASTNQTSMYLCASRPSRGLGTDTQYFGPGTRLTVL.

This clonotype was recorded a few times. V is TRBV6-5 and J is TRBJ1-6, with unresolved D. The CDR3 contains 16 residues. Trimming cost V 3 bases and J 10 bases, with 19 bases left between them. Germline V lookup: CDR1 MNHEY, CDR2 SVGAGI. The CDR3 spells CASSYRPRGGNSPLHF. The CDR3 nucleotides are TGTGCCAGCAGTTATCGCCCGCGCGGTGGGAACTCACCCCTCCACTTT.

This clonotype was observed a handful of times. The J gene is TRBJ2-1, the V gene TRBV11-2, with 9 nucleotides matching TRBD1. Germline CDR1 and CDR2: SGHAT and FQNNGV. The CDR3 consists of 16 residues. Unmatched junction bases numbered 7, after V lost 1 base and J lost 6 bases. In DNA form, the CDR3 reads TGTGCCAGCAGCTTAGCCGGGACAGGGTTTTCCAATGAGCAGTTCTTC. It codes for CASSLAGTGFSNEQFF.

This sequence joins TRBV6-2 or TRBV6-3 and TRBJ2-7; 7 nucleotides agree with TRBD1. The CDR3 runs 13 residues. The trim removed 7 bases at V and 2 bases at J, leaving 5 bases unmatched. Germline V CDR1 and CDR2: MNHEY, SVGEGT. CDR3 sequence reads: CASKGAGTYEQYF. The CDR3 DNA sequence: TGTGCCAGCAAGGGGGCAGGAACCTACGAGCAGTACTTC.

This clonotype was detected a few times. The J gene is TRBJ2-5, the V gene TRBV7-8, with D perhaps matching TRBD2 (6 bases). CDR1 and CDR2 from the germline V gene are SGHVS and FQNEAQ. V lost 5 bases to trimming and J lost 4 bases, with 20 bases between them. This CDR3 contains 16 residues. CDR3 sequence (DNA): TGTGCCAGCAGCGGGGTTTGGGGGGAAACTATAGAGACCCAGTACTTC. Translation: CASSGVWGETIETQYF.

The chain carries TRBV18 and TRBJ2-1; D remains unclear. The CDR3 length is 14 residues. The V gene's germline CDR1 is KGHSH and CDR2 LQKENI. V lost 5 bases, J lost 5 bases, and 13 bases lay in between. CDR3 amino acids: CASSVSLFNNEQFF. CDR3 in DNA: TGTGCCAGCTCAGTTAGCCTATTCAACAATGAGCAGTTCTTC. The whole variable domain, filled in from reference TRBV18 and TRBJ2-1, reads NAGVMQNPRHLVRRRGQEARLRCSPMKGHSHVYWYRQLPEEGLKFMVYLQKENIIDESGMPKERFSAEFPKEGPSILRIQQVVRGDSAAYFCASSVSLFNNEQFFGPGTRLTVL.

This clonotype was seen many times. This chain links TRBV12-3 or TRBV12-4 with TRBJ2-7; 9 positions match TRBD1. CDR3 length equals 15 residues. With V trimmed by 7 bases and J by 1 base, 8 bases remained unmatched. CDR3 region: CASTGTGRNSYEQYF. The DNA for the CDR3 is TGTGCCAGCACCGGGACAGGGAGAAATTCCTACGAGCAGTACTTC.

This clonotype has just a few counts. The chain combines TRBV2 with TRBJ1-3; no clear D. V lost 6 bases and J lost 0, with 12 bases in between. CDR3 length equals 15 residues. In germline, CDR1 is SNHLY, CDR2 FYNNEI. The CDR3 sequence: CASSTDRSSGNTIYF. CDR3 bases: TGTGCCAGCAGCACAGACCGCAGCTCTGGAAACACCATATATTTT.

This clonotype showed up just a few times. CDR3 region: CSAVEGSLNTEAFF. Here the CDR3 DNA reads TGCAGTGCTGTGGAGGGCTCCTTGAACACTGAAGCTTTCTTT. This rearrangement joins TRBV20-1 to TRBJ1-1; D ambiguous. This CDR3 contains 14 residues. V was cut by 5 bases and J by 0 bases, with 13 bases left in between. Germline V CDR1 and CDR2: DFQATT, SNEGSKA (reference sequence).

The V and J genes are TRBV30 and TRBJ2-7, with TRBD2 as a possible D gene (6 bases). The germline V gene encodes CDR1 GTSNPN and CDR2 SVGIG (reference sequence). The length of the CDR3 is 15 residues. The V end was cut by 2 bases, the J end by 1 base, with 15 bases between. The CDR3 DNA sequence: TGTGCCTGGAGTTATGGGATGGGGGGTTCCTACGAGCAGTACTTC. As protein: CAWSYGMGGSYEQYF. Looking up the rest from reference TRBV30 and TRBJ2-7 gives the full variable domain: SQTIHQWPATLVQPVGSPLSLECTVEGTSNPNLYWYRQAAGRGLQLLFYSVGIGQISSEVPQNLSASRPQDRQFILSSKKLLLSDSGFYLCAWSYGMGGSYEQYFGPGTRLTVT.

This clonotype was detected ten times or more. The rearrangement uses TRBV6-1 and TRBJ1-6; 7 bases line up with TRBD1. This CDR3 contains 14 residues. Germline V gene sequence: CDR1 MNHNS, CDR2 SASEGT. After removal of 2 bases from V and 10 bases from J, the junction contained 5 bases not matched to a gene. CDR3 in amino acids: CASSETGEGSPLHF. DNA for the CDR3: TGTGCCAGCAGTGAAACAGGGGAGGGCTCACCCCTCCACTTT.